Listed below are T cell receptor beta chains from one sample, sequenced in a study of early T cells in non-severe SARS-CoV-2 infection. TCRdb redid the calling of the 5' RACE reads with MiXCR, one entry per CDR3 protein. This sample has 80,000 or so distinct CDR3 sequences, with more than 12% found just once. The sequencing input was whole blood. The receptors originated from an adult who was a healthcare worker with PCR-confirmed SARS-CoV-2 infection or an uninfected control (not recorded which). Each CDR3 is given with its conserved first and last residue. Only part of the rows carry a size: once, few, many, or a class if the clone is expanded.

abundance,v_gene,j_gene,CDR3aa
-,TRBV29-1,TRBJ2-1,CSAATSGSSYNEQFF
-,TRBV29-1,TRBJ2-1,CSVVDGGRTEQFF
many,TRBV5-1,TRBJ2-1,CASSLGASGMADNEQFF
many,TRBV25-1,TRBJ2-3,CASSDLYRATGADTQYF
-,TRBV11-2,TRBJ1-5,CASSVYRGQPQHF
-,TRBV11-2,TRBJ2-1,CASSLDGPNEQFF
many,TRBV6-5,TRBJ2-1,CASSYGGNEQFF
medium-sized,TRBV7-2,TRBJ2-1,CASSVGLAGSSNEQFF
few,TRBV3-1,TRBJ1-1,CASSPLAGNTEAFF
few,TRBV12-3/TRBV12-4,TRBJ2-5,CASSFFYWSDQETQYF
few,TRBV5-1,TRBJ2-7,CASSSTGVGYEQYF
many,TRBV18,TRBJ2-1,CASSPGGLAGGYNEQFF
few,TRBV24-1,TRBJ2-5,CATSRDFQETQYF
few,TRBV29-1,TRBJ2-7,CSVEPQPGGEQYF
few,TRBV5-1,TRBJ2-1,CASSLAGLPSYNEQFF
many,TRBV11-2,TRBJ2-5,CASSVYPGPQETQYF
-,TRBV6-5,TRBJ2-1,CASSGDRGYGNEQFF
few,TRBV7-9,TRBJ1-4,CASSPRQNLNEKLFF
many,TRBV7-6,TRBJ2-3,CASSGTADTQYF
-,TRBV28,TRBJ1-6,CASRPGGAGNSPLHF
-,TRBV2,TRBJ2-7,CASSAASSYEQYF
many,TRBV27,TRBJ2-1,CASSFDSLYNEQFF
-,TRBV12-5,TRBJ2-7,CASGLGRQGLYEQYF
few,TRBV11-1,TRBJ2-1,CASSFQSKAPWNEQFF
few,TRBV20-1,TRBJ2-1,CSALRQGAYNEQFF
-,TRBV5-6,TRBJ2-1,CASSQGLAGDPLLNEQFF
-,TRBV27,TRBJ2-7,CASIALYSYEQYF
-,TRBV29-1,TRBJ2-3,CNVDDLFGDTQYF
many,TRBV10-1,TRBJ1-5,CASSESWTGSNQPQHF
many,TRBV20-1,TRBJ2-1,CSARLAEYNEQFF
few,TRBV4-1,TRBJ2-1,CASSQDEVRVNEQFF
few,TRBV20-1,TRBJ2-1,CSVSALSNEQFF
-,TRBV7-3,TRBJ2-3,CASSAGSGDTQYF
-,TRBV15,TRBJ2-5,CATSRDRGSETQYF
-,TRBV20-1,TRBJ2-3,CSASLTASTDTQYF
-,TRBV9,TRBJ2-1,CASSVQVSKGNSEQFF
many,TRBV7-9,TRBJ1-3,CAISHLSSGNTIYF
many,TRBV6-2/TRBV6-3,TRBJ2-7,CASSYLRPGGTYEQYF
few,TRBV2,TRBJ2-7,CASSSGLSGSEQYF
many,TRBV11-2,TRBJ2-5,CASSFLSGTHQETQYF
-,TRBV4-1,TRBJ2-3,CASSQAFPSGSTDTQYF
many,TRBV30,TRBJ1-4,CAWSRQYEKLFF
-,TRBV3-1,TRBJ1-5,CASSPDSHSNQPQHF
-,TRBV12-3/TRBV12-4,TRBJ1-5,CASSAGAGEEPQHF
-,TRBV7-2,TRBJ1-4,CASSHPDSGGKLFF
many,TRBV7-2,TRBJ1-4,CASSLMGPLYNEKLFF
many,TRBV9,TRBJ2-2,CASTDRDNTGELFF